This TCR beta chain was sequenced for a study of response to subunit inactivated influenza vaccine. Broader study findings: Authors suggested each seasonal influenza vaccination recruits few new T cells.

One entry per CDR3 protein results from TCRdb running MiXCR on the RT-PCR reads. The data show over 150,000 distinct CDR3 sequences, nearly 9.5% seen once. This CDR3 is built from 12 residues. The germline V gene has CDR1 MNHEY and CDR2 SVGEGT. The V gene lost 7 bases and the J gene lost 8 bases, with 14 bases spanning the gap. This clonotype was seen more than once but under ten times. Its antigen remains unknown. The sequences come from non-naive T cells sorted from PBMCs, collected on the day of vaccination. The genes are TRBV6-2 or TRBV6-3 and TRBJ1-1, with no clear D. The sequence was collected from a middle-aged man who received an inactivated influenza vaccine. The CDR3 sequence is CASNERLREAFF. The CDR3, as DNA: TGTGCCAGCAACGAGAGGCTGAGAGAAGCTTTCTTT.